This TCR beta chain emerged from a study of post-analysis software for immune sequencing data. The CDR3 has 16 amino acids. Germline assignment: CDR1 SGHTA and CDR2 FQGNSA. V was pared by 5 bases and J by 7 bases, with 14 bases of the junction left unmatched. This clonotype was seen ten or more times. Its antigen is not identified. General observations from the study: Controls' normalized Chao1 diversity significantly exceeded that of multiple sclerosis patients. Strong co-clustering by F measure linked samples that shared a preparation batch. Patients used about five TRBV segments, including TRBV5-6, TRBV5-1 and TRBV20-1, more often than controls.

Every TCR beta cDNA library bore unique molecular identifiers. TCRdb re-called the PCR reads with MiXCR, one entry per CDR3 protein. The table includes 650,000 to 850,000 distinct CDR3 sequences, under 70% detected once. This TCR derives from a girl aged 5-17 years with multiple sclerosis. The material sequenced was blood. This chain uses TRBV7-2 with TRBJ2-7; 10 positions agree with TRBD2. Written as DNA, the CDR3 is TGTGCCAGCAGCGAGAGCGGGGGGGTTTTTTTAGAGGAGCAGTACTTC. Translated: CASSESGGVFLEEQYF.